The table lists the clone carrying this T cell receptor beta chain with many counts. Its antigen is still unknown. Library construction for TCR beta used iRepertoire HTBI primers and Arm-PCR of CDR3 regions. TCRdb used MiXCR to reprocess the multiplex PCR reads, holding one entry per CDR3 protein. In the table there are over 400,000 distinct CDR3 sequences, approximately 15% of which are singletons. Indicated time point: newly diagnosed GD, antithyroid drugs for less than 3 months. Construction of the TCR library relied on RNA isolated from PBMCs. The sample comes from a study of regulatory T cells in long-lasting Graves disease. Study results and caveats: It was in persistent disease that TRBV28, TRBJ1-2 and TRBJ2-5 were favored. Lower TCR diversity was seen in persistent Graves' patients than in newly diagnosed ones. Shared public clonotypes totalled fewer than 3,000 in persistent patients, compared with about 990 in new patients.

Germline CDR1 reads MDHEN; CDR2 reads SYDVKM. V was shortened by 2 bases and J by 4 bases, with 8 bases between the two germline ends. CDR3 length: 13 residues. These same records also appear under a second study, on T cells in Graves' hyperthyroidism and ophthalmopathy.

The chain is built from TRBV28 and TRBJ1-2; no clear D. This clonotype was obtained from a woman between 50 and 59 years old with Graves disease. Specimen: peripheral blood mononuclear cells (PBMCs), collected at new diagnosis, from a patient treated with antithyroid drugs. CDR3 bases: TGTGCCAGCAGTTTAACAGAGATCTATGGCTACACCTTC. Its protein product is CASSLTEIYGYTF.